This T cell receptor (beta chain) was recovered during a study of tumor-infiltrating lymphocytes in primary liver carcinoma (dated by TCRdb to the late 2010s). Looking at the study overall: Surgical resection was performed in China between 2015 and early 2016 on about 5 patients with histopathologically diagnosed primary liver carcinoma. The five patients, three men and two women aged 30 to 69 years, had hepatocellular carcinoma (four) or combined HCC and intrahepatic cholangiocarcinoma (one). The tumors of the five patients were staged as T1-T3 N0M0, with maximum diameters ranging from about 4.2 to 11 cm. Roughly 3.65 to 7.13 million productive TCRbeta reads were obtained per sample, and no significant difference in read depth was found between tissue types. The study combined TCRbeta repertoire sequencing, expression microarrays and whole-exome sequencing across five regions of each liver tumor, with adjacent normal tissue and blood. A total of some 35 specimens from 5 patients went through TCRbeta repertoire sequencing, namely 25 tumor regions, 5 adjacent noncancerous liver tissues and 5 peripheral blood samples. Reproducibility between technical replicate repertoires was high, with correlation coefficients above 0.95 and mean shared-clone rates approximately 0.88.

V is cut back by 6 bases and J by 7 bases, with 10 bases in the junction unmatched. Both ends counted, the CDR3 spans 14 residues. CDR3 DNA is the only sequence kept; it has 42 bases, read in frame from the first base. As encoded in the germline V gene, CDR1 is SGHAT while CDR2 is FQNNGV. TCRbeta-specific cDNA was reverse-transcribed from around 0.45 ug total RNA using a constant-region primer and ProtoScript II reverse transcriptase. TCRbeta libraries were built with three nested multiplex PCR rounds, a slightly modified ARM-PCR procedure. The first two PCR rounds used multiplex TRBV1-TRBV30 forward primers with a Cbeta reverse primer, each for about 11 cycles. A final 25-cycle PCR with Deep VentR polymerase added sample barcodes and Illumina adapters. Before sequencing, amplicons of 200-500 bp were gel-purified using a QIAquick gel extraction kit. The TCRbeta amplicons were sequenced with 250-bp paired-end reads on an Illumina HiSeq 2500. Per the source publication's procedure: Trimmomatic v0.33 was used to quality-trim the reads, and FLASH v1.2.11 was used to merge paired reads so that full CDR3 sequences could be recovered. V, D and J germline segments were assigned to the rearranged TCRbeta sequences by MiGEC v1.2.1b. Clonotype statistics and Shannon-Wiener diversity indices were calculated with VDJtools v1.0.0. To reduce sampling bias, subsequent analyses other than the diversity analysis used only the 250 most abundant clonotypes in each sample. TCRdb redid the processing of the public reads, applying fastp at Q25 and MiXCR, and retained in-frame beta chains. CDR3 protein duplicates are merged, each entry listing the most common genes and DNA. Here the V and J calls rest on TCRdb's processing, not on the authors' analysis. The sample table holds about 210,000 distinct CDR3 sequences, of which roughly two thirds were seen once. The biggest ten clones account for around 7.1% of the sample.

Broader findings and caveats from the paper: Only the TCR beta chain was sequenced, so true repertoire diversity is likely underestimated because unpaired alpha chains were not captured. Comparison of CD4+ and CD8+ T cell repertoires was precluded by the use of bulk unsorted samples. With just 4 to 6 patients in the study, the authors point out that the findings should be validated in a larger study. The top 250 clones made up a significantly larger repertoire fraction in tumors than in blood (p = 0.039). Pairs of tumor regions showed greater repertoire overlap (mean about 36%) than tumor-adjacent pairs (17%) or tumor-blood pairs (approximately 14%), which is consistent with antigen-driven expansion.

TRIzol reagent was used to extract blood RNA from unsorted whole blood, while the DNeasy Blood & Tissue kit provided the germline DNA. Chronic HBV infection was present in the patients, and the patients were treatment-naive at sampling. Approximately 3.8 milliliters of peripheral blood were collected into K2EDTA tubes before surgery. Note on this clonotype: It lacks a known antigen. Given the absence of the conserved phenylalanine or tryptophan at the CDR3 end, a read error is likely.

This TCR came from a woman aged 60-75 years with primary liver carcinoma and hepatitis B virus infection. The chain uses TRBV11-2 and TRBJ2-7, with TRBD1 identical over 9 junction bases. The sequenced material came from peripheral blood. The sequenced DNA is TGTGCCAGCAGTCTCCCTCGGACAGGGGATGAGCAGTACTCC. This is translated as CASSLPRTGDEQYS.